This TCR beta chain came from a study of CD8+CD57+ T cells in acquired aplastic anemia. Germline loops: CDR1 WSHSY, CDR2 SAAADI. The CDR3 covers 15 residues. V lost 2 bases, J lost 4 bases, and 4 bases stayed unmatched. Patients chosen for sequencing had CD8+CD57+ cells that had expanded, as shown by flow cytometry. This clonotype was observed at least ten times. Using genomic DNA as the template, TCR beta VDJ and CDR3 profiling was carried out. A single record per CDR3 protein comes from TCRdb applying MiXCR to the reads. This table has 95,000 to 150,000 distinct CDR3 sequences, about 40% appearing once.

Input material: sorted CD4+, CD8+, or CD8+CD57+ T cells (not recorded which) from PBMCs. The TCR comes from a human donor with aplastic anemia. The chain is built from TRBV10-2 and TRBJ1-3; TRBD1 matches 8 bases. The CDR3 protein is CASSEQGAGGNTIYF. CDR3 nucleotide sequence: TGCGCCAGCAGTGAGCAGGGGGCAGGAGGAAACACCATATATTTT.